These T cell receptor beta chains were read from a single sample in a study of patients and donors after allogeneic stem cell transplantation. MiXCR was run by TCRdb on the RT-PCR reads, yielding one entry per CDR3 protein. The data contain about 230,000 distinct CDR3 sequences, around an eighth of them singletons. The specimen sequenced was blood, either unsorted or a sorted T cell fraction (not recorded which). These receptors came from a human donor who was either an allogeneic HSCT recipient or a stem cell or donor lymphocyte infusion donor (not recorded which). It is not recorded whose cells these are; they may come from a transplant donor. Each CDR3 is given with its conserved first and last residue. A D gene is named only where the DNA matches it firmly. The size entry is marked missing in some rows and otherwise reads once, few, many or a size class.

V gene	J gene	clone size	D gene	CDR3 length	CDR3 DNA	CDR3 protein
TRBV6-1	TRBJ2-4	.	.	15	TGTGCCAGCAACCCCATTGAGACGGCCAAAAACATTCAGTACTTC	CASNPIETAKNIQYF
TRBV7-3	TRBJ2-7	.	TRBD2	14	TGTGCCAGCAGCGGATCTAGCGGGGGAGGCGAGCAGTACTTC	CASSGSSGGGEQYF
TRBV3-1	TRBJ1-5	.	.	14	TGTGCCAGCAGCCAAGATACAGGGTATCAGCCCCAGCATTTT	CASSQDTGYQPQHF
TRBV7-8	TRBJ1-1	few	TRBD1	17	TGTGCCAGCAGCCCCCGTGCTTGGACAGGGTACGGCACTGAAGCTTTCTTT	CASSPRAWTGYGTEAFF
TRBV15	TRBJ2-2	many	.	15	TGTGCCACCAGCAGAGATTCAAAGGCCGTCGGGGAGCTGTTTTTT	CATSRDSKAVGELFF
TRBV4-3	TRBJ1-3	few	.	14	TGCGCCAGCAGCCAAGGAGGGGTTGGAAACACCATATATTTT	CASSQGGVGNTIYF
TRBV5-8	TRBJ2-3	.	.	14	TGTGCCAGCAGCTTAACAACACACACAGATACGCAGTATTTT	CASSLTTHTDTQYF
TRBV30	TRBJ2-5	.	TRBD2	16	TGTGCCTGGAGTAGGATGGGGCGGGGGGGCGCAGAGACCCAGTACTTC	CAWSRMGRGGAETQYF
TRBV5-1	TRBJ1-2	.	.	17	TGCGCCAGCAGCCATTCTAAGAGGGGAGGACAGAATTATGGCTACACCTTC	CASSHSKRGGQNYGYTF
TRBV5-1	TRBJ2-7	few	TRBD1	14	TGCGCCAGCAGCTTGGCAGCAGGGGGCTACGAGCAGTACTTC	CASSLAAGGYEQYF
TRBV7-9	TRBJ2-5	.	.	11	TGTGCCAGCAGCTTATGGGGGGCCCAGTACTTC	CASSLWGAQYF
TRBV5-1	TRBJ2-3	.	TRBD2	14	TGCGCCAGTAGGCGGGAGAGGGTTGTGGATACGCAGTATTTT	CASRRERVVDTQYF
TRBV6-1	TRBJ1-2	many	TRBD1	14	TGTGCCAGCAATGACAGGGGTTTCAACTATGGCTACACCTTC	CASNDRGFNYGYTF
TRBV20-1	TRBJ2-5	many	.	16	TGCAGTGCGGCACCAACGGGTGGTAACCCCAAGGAGACCCAGTACTTC	CSAAPTGGNPKETQYF
TRBV6-1	TRBJ1-5	.	.	14	TGTGCCAGCAGTGTGTCGGACAGATATCAGCCCCAGCATTTT	CASSVSDRYQPQHF
TRBV18	TRBJ1-1	few	.	15	TGTGCCAGCTCACCACAACAGGAGCTGAACACTGAAGCTTTCTTT	CASSPQQELNTEAFF
TRBV10-3	TRBJ2-5	many	.	14	TGTGCCATCAGTGAGTCTGGTCAGAAAGAGACCCAGTACTTC	CAISESGQKETQYF
TRBV4-1	TRBJ2-3	few	TRBD2	17	TGCGCCAGCAGCCAACCGCGGACTAGCGTTAACACAGATACGCAGTATTTT	CASSQPRTSVNTDTQYF
TRBV11-3	TRBJ2-3	.	TRBD2	15	TGTGCCAGCAGCTTTTACGGGGGGATCACAGATACGCAGTATTTT	CASSFYGGITDTQYF
TRBV5-1	TRBJ2-1	many	.	14	TGCGCCAGCAGCCTCGACAGTTCCTACAATGAGCAGTTCTTC	CASSLDSSYNEQFF
TRBV2	TRBJ1-5	few	TRBD1	15	TGTGCCAGCAGCTGGGACAGGGGGCCCGATCAGCCCCAGCATTTT	CASSWDRGPDQPQHF
TRBV24-1	TRBJ2-1	many	.	15	TGTGCCACCAGTGATGCCGTCCGGAACTACAATGAGCAGTTCTTC	CATSDAVRNYNEQFF
TRBV9	TRBJ1-1	many	.	15	TGTGCCAGCAGCGTAGGATCTCTGGGGAACACTGAAGCTTTCTTT	CASSVGSLGNTEAFF
TRBV20-1	TRBJ2-7	few	.	13	TGCAGTGGTGAACGGGACTCCCCTTACGAGCAGTACTTC	CSGERDSPYEQYF
TRBV20-1	TRBJ2-1	.	TRBD2	19	TGCAGTGCTAGTGCGAGCGGGACTAGCGGGAGGGTCGGCTACAATGAGCAGTTCTTC	CSASASGTSGRVGYNEQFF
TRBV5-1	TRBJ2-5	many	TRBD2	16	TGCGCCAGCAGCCATAGGACTAGCGGGAGCCAAGAGACCCAGTACTTC	CASSHRTSGSQETQYF
TRBV11-3	TRBJ2-5	.	.	17	TGTGCCAGCAGCTTAGGACGTCATTTTACTTCGCAAGAGACCCAGTACTTC	CASSLGRHFTSQETQYF
TRBV10-3	TRBJ2-7	few	.	15	TGTGCCATCGGGGGGGGGAGGGGGTTTACCTACGAGCAGTACTTC	CAIGGGRGFTYEQYF
TRBV12-3/TRBV12-4	TRBJ1-4	.	.	11	TGTGCCAGCAGCCCAGGGGTTGAACTGTTTTTT	CASSPGVELFF
TRBV6-2/TRBV6-3	TRBJ2-7	few	TRBD2	15	TGTGCCAGCAGTTATGGGCTAGCGGACTCCTACGAGCAGTACTTC	CASSYGLADSYEQYF
TRBV6-2/TRBV6-3	TRBJ1-5	many	TRBD1	15	TGTGCCAGCAGTTACTCGTCAGGGGGGAATCAGCCCCAGCATTTT	CASSYSSGGNQPQHF
TRBV18	TRBJ1-2	.	.	15	TGTGCCAGCTCACCAAAGGCAGGCCTGACTTATGGCTACACCTTC	CASSPKAGLTYGYTF
TRBV5-1	TRBJ2-7	many	.	16	TGCGCCAGCAGCTTGGTGGATATCGGGGTCTCCTACGAGCAGTACTTC	CASSLVDIGVSYEQYF
TRBV2	TRBJ2-7	.	.	12	TGTGCCAGCGGGCTGGACCTATACGAGCAGTACTTC	CASGLDLYEQYF
TRBV5-6	TRBJ1-2	few	TRBD1	14	TGTGCCAGCAGCGACAGGGGGCGCGCTTTTGGCTACACCTTC	CASSDRGRAFGYTF
TRBV30	TRBJ2-3	few	TRBD2	14	TGTGCCTGGAGTTGGACTAGCGGGGGAGATACGCAGTATTTT	CAWSWTSGGDTQYF
TRBV5-1	TRBJ1-1	few	.	16	TGCGCCAGCAGCTTGGGGCCCCCGGCGGGTGCCTCGGTGGCTTTCTTT	CASSLGPPAGASVAFF
TRBV20-1	TRBJ2-5	many	.	11	TGCAGTGCTAGACCCGAAGAGACCCAGTACTTC	CSARPEETQYF
TRBV7-3	TRBJ1-2	.	TRBD1	14	TGTGCCAGCAGCCCCGACAGGGCAAGCTATGGCTACACCTTC	CASSPDRASYGYTF
TRBV27	TRBJ1-2	.	TRBD1	17	TGTGCCAGCAGTTCAGAAGAAAGACAGGGAGTCAACTATGGCTACACCTTC	CASSSEERQGVNYGYTF
TRBV5-1	TRBJ2-1	.	TRBD2	15	TGCGCCAGCAGCACTCCCGGGACTAGCCTCAATGAGCAGTTCTTC	CASSTPGTSLNEQFF
TRBV5-1	TRBJ2-4	many	.	16	TGCGCCAGCAGCCGGGAAGGGGGGCTAGCCAAAAACATTCAGTACTTC	CASSREGGLAKNIQYF
TRBV7-3	TRBJ1-1	many	.	13	TGTGCCAGCAGCTTATCAGTGAACACTGAAGCTTTCTTT	CASSLSVNTEAFF
TRBV3-1	TRBJ2-4	many	.	15	TGTGCCAGCAGCCAAGATTTGGGAGTCAAAAACATTCAGTACTTC	CASSQDLGVKNIQYF
TRBV20-1	TRBJ2-1	many	TRBD2	15	TGCAGTGCTAGAGATGCTATAGCGGGATTAACGGAGCAGTTCTTC	CSARDAIAGLTEQFF
TRBV20-1	TRBJ1-2	.	.	13	TGCAGTGCTCCCCCCGGGCGGTTTTTTGGCTACACCTTC	CSAPPGRFFGYTF
TRBV6-1	TRBJ2-3	.	TRBD1	14	TGTGCCAGCATCGGGGACAGAAGCACAGATACGCAGTATTTT	CASIGDRSTDTQYF
TRBV27	TRBJ2-5	.	TRBD2	17	TGTGCCAGCAGTTTATCGATACTAGCGGGAGGACTAGAGACCCAGTACTTC	CASSLSILAGGLETQYF
TRBV12-3/TRBV12-4	TRBJ1-1	few	.	14	TGTGCCAGCAGTTTCGACAGAAAGAACACTGAAGCTTTCTTT	CASSFDRKNTEAFF
TRBV15	TRBJ2-5	few	.	15	TGTGCCACCAGTAGAAGGGGGGCAGGTCAAGAGACCCAGTACTTC	CATSRRGAGQETQYF
TRBV29-1	TRBJ1-5	medium-sized	.	14	TGCAGCTTAAGAGGACGGCGAGCAGGTCAGCCCCAGCATTTT	CSLRGRRAGQPQHF
TRBV15	TRBJ1-5	.	.	14	TGTGCCACCTTCCCGGGGGGGTCAGGTCAGCCCCAGCATTTT	CATFPGGSGQPQHF
TRBV12-3/TRBV12-4	TRBJ2-6	.	.	15	TGTGCCAGCAGTTTAGGGGGGACTGGGGCCAACGTCCTGACTTTC	CASSLGGTGANVLTF
TRBV15	TRBJ1-3	many	.	17	TGTGCCACCAGCAGAGATCAAGGGGGGCCTGCTGGAAACACCATATATTTT	CATSRDQGGPAGNTIYF
TRBV13	TRBJ2-1	few	.	14	TGTGCCAGCAGCCCCGGGGAAGGGGTCAATGAGCAGTTCTTC	CASSPGEGVNEQFF
TRBV7-8	TRBJ2-2	few	.	16	TGTGCCAGCAGCCCCCGGACCCCAAGAAACACCGGGGAGCTGTTTTTT	CASSPRTPRNTGELFF
TRBV27	TRBJ1-4	.	TRBD1	14	TGTGCCAGCAGGTCCAGGGGGGATGGTGAAAAACTGTTTTTT	CASRSRGDGEKLFF
TRBV18	TRBJ2-7	.	.	14	TGTGCCAGCTCACCAGACATGAGATTCCACGAGCAGTACTTC	CASSPDMRFHEQYF
TRBV6-1	TRBJ2-7	many	TRBD1	14	TGTGCCAGCAGGTCTTTGCAGGGGGCCTACGAGCAGTACTTC	CASRSLQGAYEQYF